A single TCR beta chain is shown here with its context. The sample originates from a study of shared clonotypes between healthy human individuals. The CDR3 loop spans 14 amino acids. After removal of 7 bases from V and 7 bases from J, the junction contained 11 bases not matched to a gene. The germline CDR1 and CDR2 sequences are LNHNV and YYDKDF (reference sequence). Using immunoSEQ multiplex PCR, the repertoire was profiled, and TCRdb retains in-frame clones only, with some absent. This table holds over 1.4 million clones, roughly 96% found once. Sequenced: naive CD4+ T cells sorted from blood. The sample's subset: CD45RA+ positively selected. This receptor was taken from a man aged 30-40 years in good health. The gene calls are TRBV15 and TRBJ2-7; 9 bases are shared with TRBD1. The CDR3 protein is CATNLDRGVGEQYF. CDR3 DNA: TGTGCCACCAACCTAGACAGGGGGGTGGGGGAGCAGTACTTC.